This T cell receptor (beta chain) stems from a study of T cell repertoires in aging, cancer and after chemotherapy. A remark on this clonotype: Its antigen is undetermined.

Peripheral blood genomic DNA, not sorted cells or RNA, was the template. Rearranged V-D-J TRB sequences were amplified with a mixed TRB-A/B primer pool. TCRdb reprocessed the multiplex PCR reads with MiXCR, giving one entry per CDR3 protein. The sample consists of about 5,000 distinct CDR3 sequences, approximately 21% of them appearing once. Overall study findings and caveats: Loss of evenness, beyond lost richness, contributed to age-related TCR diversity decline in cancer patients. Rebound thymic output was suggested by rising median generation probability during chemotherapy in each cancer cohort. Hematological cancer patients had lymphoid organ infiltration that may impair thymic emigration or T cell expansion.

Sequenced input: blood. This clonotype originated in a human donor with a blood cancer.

The CDR3 spells CASSLTQAGQPQHF. For the CDR3, the DNA is TGTGCCAGCAGTTTAACCCAGGCAGGGCAGCCCCAGCATTTT. The rearrangement links TRBV12-3 or TRBV12-4 to TRBJ1-5; D is possibly TRBD1 (5 bases). V was cut by 2 bases and J by 7 bases, with 12 bases left in between. The CDR3 runs to 14 residues.